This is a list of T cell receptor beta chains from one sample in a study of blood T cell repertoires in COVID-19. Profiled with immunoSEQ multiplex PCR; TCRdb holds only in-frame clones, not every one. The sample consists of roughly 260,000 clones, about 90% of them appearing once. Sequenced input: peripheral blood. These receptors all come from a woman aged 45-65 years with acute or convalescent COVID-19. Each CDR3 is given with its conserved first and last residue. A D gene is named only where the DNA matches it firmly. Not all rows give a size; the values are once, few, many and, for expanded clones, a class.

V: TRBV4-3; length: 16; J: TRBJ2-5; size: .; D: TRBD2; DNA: TGCGCCAGCAGCCAAACCCGACTAGCGGTCACCGAGACCCAGTACTTC; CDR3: CASSQTRLAVTETQYF
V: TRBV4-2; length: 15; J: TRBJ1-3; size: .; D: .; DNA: TGTGCCAGCAGCCAAGCCAGGGTCTACGGAAACACCATATATTTT; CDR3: CASSQARVYGNTIYF
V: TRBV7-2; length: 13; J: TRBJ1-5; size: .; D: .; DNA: TGTGCCAGCGGAGCTGTCGGCAATCAGCCCCAGCATTTT; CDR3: CASGAVGNQPQHF
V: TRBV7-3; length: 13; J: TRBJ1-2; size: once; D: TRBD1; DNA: TGTGCCAGCAGCTTACCACAGGGGACTGGCTACACCTTC; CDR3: CASSLPQGTGYTF
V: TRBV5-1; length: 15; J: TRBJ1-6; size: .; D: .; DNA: TGCGCCAGCAGCAGGTCCGGGGGTGGCAATTCACCCCTCCACTTT; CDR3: CASSRSGGGNSPLHF
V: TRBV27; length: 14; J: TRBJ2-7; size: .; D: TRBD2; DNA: TGTGCCAGCAGTGCCCTAGCGGGAGACTACGAGCAGTACTTC; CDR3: CASSALAGDYEQYF
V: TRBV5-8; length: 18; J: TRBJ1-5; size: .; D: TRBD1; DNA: TGTGCCAGCAGCCCCGGTTTTGAGGGGGCGAGGGGTAATCAGCCCCAGCATTTT; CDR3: CASSPGFEGARGNQPQHF
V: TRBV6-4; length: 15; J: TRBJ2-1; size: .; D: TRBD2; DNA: TGTGCCAGCAGTGTTTCTAGCGGGATCCTCAATGAGCAGTTCTTC; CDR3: CASSVSSGILNEQFF
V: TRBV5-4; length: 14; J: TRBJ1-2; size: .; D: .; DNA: TGTGCCAGCAGCCCCGGCGGGGGATTACAAGGCTACACCTTC; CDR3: CASSPGGGLQGYTF
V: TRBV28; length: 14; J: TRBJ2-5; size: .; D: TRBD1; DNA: TGTGCCAGCAGCCCAGGGACAGCGGAAGAGACCCAGTACTTC; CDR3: CASSPGTAEETQYF
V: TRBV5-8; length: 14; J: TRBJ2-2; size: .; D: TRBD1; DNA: TGTGCCAGCAGGGACAGGGCAAACACCGGGGAGCTGTTTTTT; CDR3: CASRDRANTGELFF
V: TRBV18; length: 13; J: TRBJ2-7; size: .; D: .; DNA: TGTGCCAGCTCACCACTAAGTAGCAACGAGCAGTACTTC; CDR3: CASSPLSSNEQYF
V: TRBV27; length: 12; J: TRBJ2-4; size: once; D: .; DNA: TGTGCCAGCTTGGACACCTCAAACATTCAGTACTTC; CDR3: CASLDTSNIQYF
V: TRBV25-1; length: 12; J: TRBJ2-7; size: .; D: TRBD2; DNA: TGTGCCAGCAGTGAAGGGAGGGACCGGGGGTACTTC; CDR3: CASSEGRDRGYF
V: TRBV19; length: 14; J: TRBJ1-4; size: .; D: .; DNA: TGTGCCAGTAGTTTGGGGCCGGCTAATGAAAAACTGTTTTTT; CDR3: CASSLGPANEKLFF
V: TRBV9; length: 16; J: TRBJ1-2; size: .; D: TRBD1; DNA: TGTGCCAGCAGCCTACCTTATAGGACAGGGGCGGATGGCTACACCTTC; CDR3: CASSLPYRTGADGYTF
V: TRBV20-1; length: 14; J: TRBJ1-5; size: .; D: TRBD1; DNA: TGCAGTGCTAGTGGACAGGGGGGCAATCAGCCCCAGCATTTT; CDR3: CSASGQGGNQPQHF
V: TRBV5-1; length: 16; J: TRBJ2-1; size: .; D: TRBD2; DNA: TGCGCCAGCAGCATGCAGCGGGGCCACTCCTACAATGAGCAGTTCTTC; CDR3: CASSMQRGHSYNEQFF
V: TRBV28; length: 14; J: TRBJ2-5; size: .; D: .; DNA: TGTGCCAGCAGTGCAACAGGGTACCAAGAGACCCAGTACTTC; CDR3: CASSATGYQETQYF
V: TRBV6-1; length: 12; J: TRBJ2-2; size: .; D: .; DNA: TGTGCCAGCAGTGAAGGGCGGGGGGAGCTGTTTTTT; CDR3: CASSEGRGELFF
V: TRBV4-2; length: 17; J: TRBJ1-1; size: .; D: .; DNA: TGTGCCAGCAGCCAAGACGAAAGGGGGGGCGCGAAGGCTGAAGCTTTCTTT; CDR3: CASSQDERGGAKAEAFF
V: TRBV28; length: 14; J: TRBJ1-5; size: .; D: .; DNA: TGTGCCAGCAGTTCGGGAATTAAAGCACAGCCCCAGCATTTT; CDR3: CASSSGIKAQPQHF
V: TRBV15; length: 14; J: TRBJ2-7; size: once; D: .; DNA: TGTGCCACCAGCACGGGACACGCGGGCTACGAGCAGTACTTC; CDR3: CATSTGHAGYEQYF
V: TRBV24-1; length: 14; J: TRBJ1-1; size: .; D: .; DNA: TGTGCCACCAGTGATGGGACTCTGAACACTGAAGCTTTCTTT; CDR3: CATSDGTLNTEAFF
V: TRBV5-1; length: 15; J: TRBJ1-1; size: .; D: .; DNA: TGCGCCAGCAGCTTATCGGGACAACCGGGGCCTGAAGCTTTCTTT; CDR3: CASSLSGQPGPEAFF
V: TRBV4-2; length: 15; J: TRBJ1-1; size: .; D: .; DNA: TGTGCCAGCAGCCAAGCATCTACAGAGAACACTGAAGCTTTCTTT; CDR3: CASSQASTENTEAFF
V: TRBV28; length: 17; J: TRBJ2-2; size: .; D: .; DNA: TGTGCCAGCAGTTTATGGGCGGGACAGAAGAACACCGGGGAGCTGTTTTTT; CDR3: CASSLWAGQKNTGELFF
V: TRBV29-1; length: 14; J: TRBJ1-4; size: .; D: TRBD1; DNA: TGCAGCGGTGGGACAGGGGCGCGAGGCGAAAAACTGTTTTTT; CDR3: CSGGTGARGEKLFF
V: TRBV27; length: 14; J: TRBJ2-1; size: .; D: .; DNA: TGTGCCAGCAGTTTAGGGGCAGCATACAATGAGCAGTTCTTC; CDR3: CASSLGAAYNEQFF
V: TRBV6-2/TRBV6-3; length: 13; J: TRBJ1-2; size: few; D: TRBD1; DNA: TGTGCCAGCAGTCCGGGACAGAGCTATGGCTACACCTTC; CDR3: CASSPGQSYGYTF
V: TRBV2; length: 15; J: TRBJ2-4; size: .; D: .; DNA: TGTGCCAGCAGTGAACGGGGGGCGACCAAAAACATTCAGTACTTC; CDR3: CASSERGATKNIQYF
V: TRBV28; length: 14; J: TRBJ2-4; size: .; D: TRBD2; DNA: TGTGCCAGCAGACTCCCGGGGGGGCGAAACATTCAGTACTTC; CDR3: CASRLPGGRNIQYF
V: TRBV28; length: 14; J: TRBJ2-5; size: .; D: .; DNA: TGTGCCAGCAGTTTATTGGGGGGGCCGGAGACCCAGTACTTC; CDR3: CASSLLGGPETQYF
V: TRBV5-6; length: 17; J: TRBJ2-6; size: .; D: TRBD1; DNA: TGTGCCAGCAGCTTGGGGGACAGGGGCGCTGGGGCCAACGTCCTGACTTTC; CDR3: CASSLGDRGAGANVLTF
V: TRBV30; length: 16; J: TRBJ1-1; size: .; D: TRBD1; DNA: TGTGCCTGGAGTTATACAGGGGCCCGAGGCGCGACTGAAGCTTTCTTT; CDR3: CAWSYTGARGATEAFF
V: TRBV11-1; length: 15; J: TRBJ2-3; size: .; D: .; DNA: TGTGCCAGCAGCTTACGCCTAGGCCCCACAGATACGCAGTATTTT; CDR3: CASSLRLGPTDTQYF
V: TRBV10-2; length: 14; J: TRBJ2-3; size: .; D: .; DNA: TGCGCCAGCAGTGAGTCTAGCGCGGCAGATACGCAGTATTTT; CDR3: CASSESSAADTQYF
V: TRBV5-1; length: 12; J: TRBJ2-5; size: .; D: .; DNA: TGCGCCACCAGAGACAGCCAAGAGACCCAGTACTTC; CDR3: CATRDSQETQYF
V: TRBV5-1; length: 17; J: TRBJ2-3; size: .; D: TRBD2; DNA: TGCGCCAGCAGCAGGGGACTAGCGGGAGGTAGCACAGATACGCAGTATTTT; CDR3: CASSRGLAGGSTDTQYF
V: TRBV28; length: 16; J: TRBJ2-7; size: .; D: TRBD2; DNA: TGTGCCAGCAGTACCTCGACTAGCGGGAGATCCTACGAGCAGTACTTC; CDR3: CASSTSTSGRSYEQYF
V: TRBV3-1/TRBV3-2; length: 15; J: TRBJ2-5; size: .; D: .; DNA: TGTGCCAGCAGCCAATTCGGTGACAGAAAAGAGACCCAGTACTTC; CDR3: CASSQFGDRKETQYF
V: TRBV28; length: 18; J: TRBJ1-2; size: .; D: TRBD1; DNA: TGTGCCAGCAGTACAATACTACTTCCGGGACAGAGTTTCTATGGCTACACCTTC; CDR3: CASSTILLPGQSFYGYTF
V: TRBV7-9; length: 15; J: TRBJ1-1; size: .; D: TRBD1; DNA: TGTGCCAGCACCCCGGCCACAGGGGGCATCACTGAAGCTTTCTTT; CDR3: CASTPATGGITEAFF